The 24 T cell receptor beta chains presented below share a single source sample, sequenced in a study of graft-versus-host responses after intestinal transplantation. The repertoire was sequenced with immunoSEQ multiplex PCR; TCRdb's copy has only in-frame clones and lacks some. The sample includes about 31,000 clones, about 79% of them seen just once. For these TCRs, the target antigens are not known. This specimen consisted of unstimulated CD8+ T cells sorted from spleen or lymph node cells, obtained before intestinal transplant. Receptors were obtained from a human donor who received an intestinal transplant.

The chain carries TRBV4-2 and TRBJ1-2; a possible D gene is TRBD1 (5 bases). The V gene's germline CDR1 is LGHNA and CDR2 YNFKEQ. Trimming removed 4 bases at V and 1 base at J, with 19 bases between. CDR3 length equals 17 residues. The CDR3 loop is CASSLWDGSGGNYGYTF. The CDR3 region has the DNA TGTGCCAGCAGCCTTTGGGACGGTTCGGGGGGTAACTATGGCTACACCTTC.

The V gene is TRBV4-1, the J gene TRBJ2-7; 7 bases match TRBD1. After removal of 1 base from V and 4 bases from J, the junction contained 16 bases not matched to a gene. The CDR3 contains 18 residues. From germline, CDR1 is MGHRA and CDR2 YSYEKL. The CDR3, as DNA: TGCGCCAGCAGCCAAGGATCTATTCGGGCAGGGGGTGGATACGAGCAGTACTTC. Protein product: CASSQGSIRAGGGYEQYF.

The V gene is TRBV28, the J gene TRBJ2-5, with 11 bases identical to TRBD2. V lost 3 bases, J lost 0 bases, and 3 bases stayed unmatched. Germline assignment: CDR1 MDHEN and CDR2 SYDVKM. This CDR3 spans 16 amino acids. CDR3 loop: CASSFIAGGYQETQYF. CDR3 nucleotides: TGTGCCAGCAGTTTTATAGCGGGAGGGTACCAAGAGACCCAGTACTTC.

The chain recombines TRBV28 with TRBJ2-1; 7 bases are a match to TRBD1. This CDR3 region has 14 residues. The J segment lost 2 bases and the V segment lost 5 bases, leaving 3 bases of the junction unmatched. Germline assignment: CDR1 MDHEN and CDR2 SYDVKM. The CDR3 here is CASSRQGTYNEQFF. In DNA, the CDR3 is TGTGCCAGCAGTCGACAGGGTACCTACAATGAGCAGTTCTTC.

The chain links TRBV2 to TRBJ2-1; maybe TRBD2 (6 bases). Germline V gives CDR1 SNHLY, CDR2 FYNNEI. The CDR3 runs 14 residues. V lost 3 bases to trimming and J lost 4 bases, with 10 bases between them. CDR3 coding DNA: TGTGCCAGCAGTGATAGCGGCCTTTACAATGAGCAGTTCTTC. Encoded protein: CASSDSGLYNEQFF.

The rearrangement uses TRBV28 and TRBJ2-3; 7 positions agree with TRBD2. There are 16 residues in the CDR3. With 5 bases clipped from V and 0 bases from J, the junction kept 8 bases outside the gene matches. CDR1 and CDR2 (germline): MDHEN, SYDVKM. CDR3 amino acids: CASSPTSISSTDTQYF. The CDR3 DNA is TGTGCCAGCAGTCCGACTAGCATTTCTAGCACAGATACGCAGTATTTT.

This clone has just a few counts. The chain links TRBV5-1 to TRBJ1-1; the match to TRBD1 covers 7 bases. Germline values: CDR1 SGHRS, CDR2 YFSETQ. Trimming cost V 3 bases and J 1 base; bases outside gene matches: 6. The CDR3 length is 15 residues. CDR3 sequence: CASSYSRGENTEAFF. The CDR3 DNA sequence: TGCGCCAGCAGCTATTCCAGGGGGGAGAACACTGAAGCTTTCTTT.

The chain links TRBV19 to TRBJ2-7, with no clear D. Trimming left V 3 bases short and J 4 bases short, with 10 bases between. The germline gives CDR1 LNHDA, CDR2 SQIVND (reference sequence). The CDR3 consists of 13 residues. The DNA for the CDR3 is TGTGCCAGTAGTATCTCCCCCGGGTACGAGCAGTACTTC. Its translation is CASSISPGYEQYF.

DNA of the CDR3: TGTGCCAGCGCGGGGGGGCCAGATACGCAGTATTTT. Encoded protein: CASAGGPDTQYF. V is TRBV25-1 and J is TRBJ2-3; 9 bases fit TRBD2. Trimming took 8 bases from V and 4 from J; bases not matched to a gene: 1. The CDR3 extends over 12 amino acids. Per the germline V gene, CDR1 is MGHDK and CDR2 is SYGVNS.

This clone was seen just once. The chain employs TRBV2 and TRBJ2-7; weak D call: TRBD1 (5 bases). CDR1 is SNHLY and CDR2 is FYNNEI in the germline V gene. The CDR3 extends over 15 amino acids. The ends were cut back, 0 bases at V and 5 bases at J, with 14 bases in the middle. CDR3 amino acids: CASSEASGIRNEQYF. The CDR3 region has the DNA TGTGCCAGCAGTGAAGCGTCAGGGATTCGGAACGAGCAGTACTTC.

V usage is TRBV14 and J usage is TRBJ1-6; D is perhaps TRBD1 (5 bases). The CDR3 covers 15 residues. In germline, CDR1 is SGHDN, CDR2 FVKESK. V lost 4 bases and J 10 bases, leaving 17 bases between the germline ends. CDR3 DNA sequence: TGTGCCAGCAGCCTCCCGCGGGACTTCAGGTCACCCCTCCACTTT. Amino acids: CASSLPRDFRSPLHF.

The V call is TRBV27, the J call TRBJ1-2; 9 nucleotides align to TRBD1. The V and J ends lost 5 bases and 9 bases, in that order; junction bases with no gene match: 7. Germline CDR1 reads MNHEY; CDR2 reads SMNVEV (reference sequence). The CDR3 runs 13 residues. The CDR3 sequence: CASSATGGSSYTF. CDR3 DNA sequence: TGTGCCAGCAGTGCGACAGGGGGGTCGAGCTACACCTTC.

The V and J genes are TRBV27 and TRBJ2-7; D gene ambiguous. The CDR3 runs to 14 residues. CDR1 is MNHEY and CDR2 is SMNVEV in the germline V gene (reference sequence). V lost 1 base and J 0 bases, leaving 7 bases between the germline ends. Here the CDR3 DNA reads TGTGCCAGCAGTTTATTACAGAGCTCCTACGAGCAGTACTTC. Protein sequence: CASSLLQSSYEQYF.

This clone was observed a single time. The chain uses TRBV6-1 and TRBJ1-5; TRBD1 aligns across 9 bases. The CDR3 length is 14 residues. In germline, CDR1 is MNHNS, CDR2 SASEGT. Germline trimming cut 3 bases from V and 5 bases from J; bases unmatched to any gene: 2. The CDR3 DNA is TGTGCCAGCAGTGACGGGACAGGGTATCAGCCCCAGCATTTT. Its translation is CASSDGTGYQPQHF.

The genes are TRBV28 and TRBJ2-7, with 9 positions matching TRBD1. The germline V gene encodes CDR1 MDHEN and CDR2 SYDVKM. The CDR3 has 14 residues. V was pared by 4 bases and J by 4 bases, with 5 bases of the junction left unmatched. The CDR3 is CASSSGTGIYEQYF. In DNA form, the CDR3 reads TGTGCCAGCAGTTCTGGGACAGGGATTTACGAGCAGTACTTC.

This chain uses TRBV5-4 with TRBJ1-1; D is perhaps TRBD1 (5 bases). This CDR3 has 13 amino acids. Looked up from germline, CDR1 is SGHNT and CDR2 is YYREEE (reference sequence). V gave up 2 bases and J gave up 7 bases, with 12 bases separating them. The CDR3 DNA reads TGTGCCAGCAGCTTAAACTCAGGGATTGAAGCTTTCTTT. Encoded protein: CASSLNSGIEAFF.

The rearrangement links TRBV30 to TRBJ2-5, with a tentative D call TRBD2 (5 bases). The CDR3 length is 14 residues. Germline-derived CDR1 and CDR2 are GTSNPN and SVGIG (reference sequence). V was trimmed by 3 bases and J by 9 bases, leaving 20 bases between them. In DNA, the CDR3 is TGTGCCTGGAGCATCGGAAGGGAACGGGGAGCCCAGTACTTC. Its protein is CAWSIGRERGAQYF.

This rearrangement joins TRBV29-1 to TRBJ2-3; TRBD1 aligns across 7 bases. Unmatched junction bases numbered 7, after V lost 5 bases and J lost 2 bases. CDR1 is SQVTM and CDR2 is ANQGSEA in the germline V gene. The CDR3 runs to 14 residues. The CDR3 DNA follows: TGCAGCGTTCCCAGGGGGTACATCACAGATACGCAGTATTTT. Protein: CSVPRGYITDTQYF.

CDR3 sequence: CASSLIIRRPGYNEQFF. The CDR3 DNA follows: TGTGCCAGCAGCTTAATTATCCGCCGGCCGGGCTACAATGAGCAGTTCTTC. The chain uses TRBV7-9 and TRBJ2-1, with unresolved D. The V gene's germline CDR1 is SEHNR and CDR2 FQNEAQ (reference sequence). This CDR3 comprises 17 residues. Trimming took off 2 bases at V and 3 bases at J, with 17 bases between the two ends.

The CDR3, as DNA: TGTGCCACCAGCACATACCCACTAGCGGGCTCCACGGACAATGAGCAGTTCTTC. It encodes CATSTYPLAGSTDNEQFF. The chain uses TRBV15 and TRBJ2-1; 9 positions agree with TRBD2. CDR3 length equals 18 residues. Looked up from germline, CDR1 is LNHNV and CDR2 is YYDKDF (reference sequence). V gave up 4 bases and J gave up 5 bases; unmatched junction bases: 15.

This clone turned up a few times. The chain combines TRBV4-2 with TRBJ2-1, with 9 bases that match TRBD2. This CDR3 is built from 16 residues. CDR1 is LGHNA, CDR2 YNFKEQ, per germline. The trim removed 5 bases at V and 8 bases at J, leaving 13 bases unmatched. This CDR3 reads CASSVTIGTSSHEQFF. The CDR3 nucleotides are TGTGCCAGCAGCGTCACCATCGGGACTAGCTCCCATGAGCAGTTCTTC.

The chain carries TRBV28 and TRBJ2-7; tentatively, D is TRBD2 (6 bases). Per germline, CDR1 MDHEN and CDR2 SYDVKM. V was clipped by 5 bases and J by 3 bases, with 14 bases between them. The CDR3 extends over 14 amino acids. In DNA, the CDR3 is TGTGCCAGCAGTCATCGACTAGAAGTCTACGAGCAGTACTTC. Amino acids: CASSHRLEVYEQYF. Based on the CDR3 plus reference TRBV28 and TRBJ2-7, the full variable domain is DVKVTQSSRYLVKRTGEKVFLECVQDMDHENMFWYRQDPGLGLRLIYFSYDVKMKEKGDIPEGYSVSREKKERFSLILESASTNQTSMYLCASSHRLEVYEQYFGPGTRLTVT.

This clone was recorded only once. The chain combines TRBV5-1 with TRBJ2-5; possible D gene TRBD1, 6 bases. The CDR3 spans 13 residues. V lost 3 bases to trimming and J lost 4 bases, with 10 bases between them. Germline CDR1 and CDR2: SGHRS and YFSETQ. Here the CDR3 reads CASSSLTGETQYF. CDR3 DNA: TGCGCCAGCAGCTCCTTGACAGGAGAGACCCAGTACTTC. The full variable domain, with the rest looked up from reference TRBV5-1 and TRBJ2-5, is KAGVTQTPRYLIKTRGQQVTLSCSPISGHRSVSWYQQTPGQGLQFLFEYFSETQRNKGNFPGRFSGRQFSNSRSEMNVSTLELGDSALYLCASSSLTGETQYFGPGTRLLVL.

This sequence joins TRBV7-2 and TRBJ2-3; 8 nucleotides line up with TRBD2. Germline lookup yields CDR1 SGHTA and CDR2 FQGNSA. The ends lost 3 bases at V and 3 bases at J; junction bases unmatched: 11. This CDR3 contains 17 residues. As DNA, the CDR3 is TGTGCCAGCAGCTTTCCCATACAAGCGGGAGAGACAGATACGCAGTATTTT. Translated, it gives CASSFPIQAGETDTQYF. The whole variable domain, remainder taken from reference TRBV7-2 and TRBJ2-3, is GAGVSQSPSNKVTEKGKDVELRCDPISGHTALYWYRQSLGQGLEFLIYFQGNSAPDKSGLPSDRFSAERTGGSVSTLTIQRTQQEDSAVYLCASSFPIQAGETDTQYFGPGTRLTVL.